This T cell receptor (beta chain) was sequenced during a study of blood T cell repertoires in COVID-19. Across the study: T cells, B-cell-depleted T cells, or PBMCs provided the cDNA or gDNA that served as material.

Authors' data handling: Using reference gene primer amplification, nucleated cell counts were estimated. TCRdb's copy holds only in-frame clones and misses some; the assay was immunoSEQ multiplex PCR. Clone size and the V and J calls come from that table; the DNA yielded D and trimming. The data hold about 150,000 clones, with 86% observed a single time. The CDR3 totals 17 residues. V lost 2 bases and J lost 1, with 18 bases in between. The V gene's germline CDR1 is SGHKS and CDR2 YYEKEE (reference sequence). The J gene is TRBJ1-2, the V gene TRBV5-5; D is undetermined. The clonotype originates from a man in his 70s with acute or convalescent COVID-19. Sequencing was performed on peripheral blood. CDR3 loop: CASSFSRTQPINYGYTF. The CDR3 nucleotides are TGTGCCAGCAGCTTCTCCCGTACACAACCGATTAACTATGGCTACACCTTC.